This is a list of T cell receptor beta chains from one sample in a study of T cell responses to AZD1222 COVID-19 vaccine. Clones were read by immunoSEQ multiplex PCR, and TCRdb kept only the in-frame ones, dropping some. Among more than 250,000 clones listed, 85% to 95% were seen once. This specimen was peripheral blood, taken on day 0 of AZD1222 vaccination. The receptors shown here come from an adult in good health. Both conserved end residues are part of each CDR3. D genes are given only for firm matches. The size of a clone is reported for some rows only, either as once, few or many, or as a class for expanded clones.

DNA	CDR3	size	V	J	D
TGTGCCAGCAGCAAGACCGCGGTGGCTGGGTATGGCTACACCTTC	CASSKTAVAGYGYTF	.	TRBV28	TRBJ1-2	.
TGTGCCAGCAGCTTAGCGCGGGAAACAGATACGCAGTATTTT	CASSLARETDTQYF	.	TRBV11-2	TRBJ2-3	.
TGTGCCAGCAGAGAAACCCGGGACGTCCTGGCTGGCGAGCAGTACTTC	CASRETRDVLAGEQYF	.	TRBV28	TRBJ2-7	.
TGTGCCAGCACCATACAGCGCTCTGGAAACACCATATATTTT	CASTIQRSGNTIYF	.	TRBV6-5	TRBJ1-3	.
TGTGCCACCAGCAGAGATACGGGAGGAAATCAGCCCCAGCATTTT	CATSRDTGGNQPQHF	once	TRBV15	TRBJ1-5	.
TGTGCCAGCAGGCGCGGGGCTCAGTTTCTCGAGCAGTACTTC	CASRRGAQFLEQYF	.	TRBV2	TRBJ2-7	.
TGCAGCGTTGAAACAGCGGGAATAGGCTACACCTTC	CSVETAGIGYTF	few	TRBV29-1	TRBJ1-2	.
TGTGCCAGCAGCCAAGATCAGCCCAGGGGGGAGTTCTTC	CASSQDQPRGEFF	.	TRBV3-1/TRBV3-2	TRBJ2-1	.
TGTGCCAGCAGCGCCGTGACGGCCGGGGAGCAGTTCTTC	CASSAVTAGEQFF	.	TRBV9	TRBJ2-1	.
TGTGCCAGTAGTCCCCACCGGACAGGGGGGGATGAAAAACTGTTTTTT	CASSPHRTGGDEKLFF	.	TRBV19	TRBJ1-4	TRBD1
TGCGCCAGCAGCCTAGGGGGCCTCCGGAACTATGGCTACACCTTC	CASSLGGLRNYGYTF	.	TRBV5-1	TRBJ1-2	TRBD1
TGTGCCAGCATCCCCTGGGGGGGCGGCTACACCTTC	CASIPWGGGYTF	.	TRBV12-3/TRBV12-4	TRBJ1-2	.
TGTGCCAGCAGCCGCAGGGACAACCCCTACCAAGAGACCCAGTACTTC	CASSRRDNPYQETQYF	.	TRBV6-2/TRBV6-3	TRBJ2-5	.
TGTGCCAGCAGCTTGGGGTTACTCGGCTACACCTTC	CASSLGLLGYTF	.	TRBV5-6	TRBJ1-2	.
TGTGCCAGCAGTGACGGGACCGGCACCATATATTTT	CASSDGTGTIYF	.	TRBV25-1	TRBJ1-3	.
TGTGCCAGCACCGACCCCAAAGCTTTCTTT	CASTDPKAFF	.	TRBV5-6	TRBJ1-1	.
TGTGCCAGCAGCCCCCAGGGGGTGGCCACAGCGCAGTACTTC	CASSPQGVATAQYF	.	TRBV7-8	TRBJ2-7	TRBD1
TGTGCCAGCAGCTTCTCTCAGGGTTCAGGAGAGCAGTACTTC	CASSFSQGSGEQYF	.	TRBV7-9	TRBJ2-7	.
TGTGCCAGCAGTTACGGTCTTCGGGCTTTCTTT	CASSYGLRAFF	once	TRBV6-5	TRBJ1-1	.
TGTGCCACCTCCAGACGCGGGGGCCGGGTTGTAACGCAGTATTTT	CATSRRGGRVVTQYF	.	TRBV15	TRBJ2-3	.
TGCGCCAGCAGCTTGGGGTACCAAGAGACCCAGTACTTC	CASSLGYQETQYF	.	TRBV5-1	TRBJ2-5	.
TGTGCCAGTAGTCAGACTAGCGGTTGGGGGAAGACCCAGTACTTC	CASSQTSGWGKTQYF	.	TRBV19	TRBJ2-5	TRBD2
TGTGCCAGCAAAAGACAGGTGTTTAATCAGCCCCAGCATTTT	CASKRQVFNQPQHF	.	TRBV28	TRBJ1-5	.
TGTGCCAGCAGCTTAGCGCTTACTAGCGGGACGTTTGGGGGAGATACGCAGTATTTT	CASSLALTSGTFGGDTQYF	once	TRBV7-9	TRBJ2-3	TRBD2
TGCAGTTCTAGTAGGACTATGGGGGGGACCCAGTACTTC	CSSSRTMGGTQYF	.	TRBV20-1	TRBJ2-5	.
TGCGCCAGCAGTGATGGAGGCGGGGGCACCTACGAGCAGTACTTC	CASSDGGGGTYEQYF	.	TRBV10-2	TRBJ2-7	.
TGTGCCAGCAGCCCAAACAAGGGGGCCGAGAAACTGTTTTTT	CASSPNKGAEKLFF	.	TRBV5-4	TRBJ1-4	TRBD1
TGTGCCAGCAGCGTCAGCCCCGGTAATTCACCCCTCCACTTT	CASSVSPGNSPLHF	.	TRBV9	TRBJ1-6	.